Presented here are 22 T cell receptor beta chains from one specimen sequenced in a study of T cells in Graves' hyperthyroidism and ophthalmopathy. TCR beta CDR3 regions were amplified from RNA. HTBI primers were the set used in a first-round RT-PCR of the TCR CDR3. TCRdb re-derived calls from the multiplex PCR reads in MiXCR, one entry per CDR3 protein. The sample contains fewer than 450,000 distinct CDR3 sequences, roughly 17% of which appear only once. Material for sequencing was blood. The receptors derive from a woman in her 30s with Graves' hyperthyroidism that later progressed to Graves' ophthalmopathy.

DNA for the CDR3: TGTGCCAGCAGTCGCGCGTTGGGCCCTCAAGAGACCCAGTACTTC. Translation: CASSRALGPQETQYF. This chain joins TRBV27 and TRBJ2-5; the D is unclear. V shed 5 bases and J shed 2 bases, with 15 bases lying between them. This CDR3 has 15 residues. Per germline, CDR1 MNHEY and CDR2 SMNVEV (reference sequence).

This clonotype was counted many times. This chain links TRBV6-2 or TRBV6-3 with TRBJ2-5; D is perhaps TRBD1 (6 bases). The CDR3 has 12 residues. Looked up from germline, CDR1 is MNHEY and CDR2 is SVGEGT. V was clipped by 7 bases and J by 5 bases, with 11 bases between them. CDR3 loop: CASTTGMETQYF. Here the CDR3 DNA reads TGTGCCAGCACTACAGGGATGGAGACCCAGTACTTC.

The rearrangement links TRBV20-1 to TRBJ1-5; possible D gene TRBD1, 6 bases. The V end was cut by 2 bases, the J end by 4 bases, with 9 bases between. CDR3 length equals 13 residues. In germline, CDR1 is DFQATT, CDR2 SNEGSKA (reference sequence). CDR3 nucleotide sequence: TGCAGTGCTAGAACGCAGGGGAATCAGCCCCAGCATTTT. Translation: CSARTQGNQPQHF.

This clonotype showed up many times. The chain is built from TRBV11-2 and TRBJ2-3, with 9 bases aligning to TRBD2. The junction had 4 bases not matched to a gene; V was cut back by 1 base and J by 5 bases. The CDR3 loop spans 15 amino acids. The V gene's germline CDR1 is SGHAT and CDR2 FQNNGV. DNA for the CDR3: TGTGCCAGCAGCTTAGGCGGGGGGGCCGTAGATACGCAGTATTTT. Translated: CASSLGGGAVDTQYF.

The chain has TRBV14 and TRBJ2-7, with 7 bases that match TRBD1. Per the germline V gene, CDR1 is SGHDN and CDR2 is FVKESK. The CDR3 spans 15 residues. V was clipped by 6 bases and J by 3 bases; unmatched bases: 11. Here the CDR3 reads CASRYRDSLYYEQYF. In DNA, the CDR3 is TGTGCCAGCAGATACCGGGACAGCCTCTACTACGAGCAGTACTTC.

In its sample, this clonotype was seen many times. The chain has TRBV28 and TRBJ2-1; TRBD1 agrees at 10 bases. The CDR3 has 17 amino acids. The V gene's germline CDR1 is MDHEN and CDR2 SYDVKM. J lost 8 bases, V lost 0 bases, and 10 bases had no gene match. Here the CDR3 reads CASSLWTGTGAHDEQFF. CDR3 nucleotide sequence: TGTGCCAGCAGTTTATGGACCGGGACAGGGGCGCACGATGAGCAGTTCTTC. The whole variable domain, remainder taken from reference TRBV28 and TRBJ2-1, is DVKVTQSSRYLVKRTGEKVFLECVQDMDHENMFWYRQDPGLGLRLIYFSYDVKMKEKGDIPEGYSVSREKKERFSLILESASTNQTSMYLCASSLWTGTGAHDEQFFGPGTRLTVL.

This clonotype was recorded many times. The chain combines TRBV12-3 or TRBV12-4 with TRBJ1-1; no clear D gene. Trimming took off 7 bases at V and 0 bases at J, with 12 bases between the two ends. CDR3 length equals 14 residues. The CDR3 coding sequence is TGTGCCAGCACTAAGGGTTTCATGAACACTGAAGCTTTCTTT. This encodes CASTKGFMNTEAFF.

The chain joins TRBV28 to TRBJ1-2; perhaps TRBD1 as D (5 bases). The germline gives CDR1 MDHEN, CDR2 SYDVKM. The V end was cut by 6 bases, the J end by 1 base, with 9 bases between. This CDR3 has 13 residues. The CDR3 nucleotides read TGTGCCAGCAGGTCAGGGTATAACTATGGCTACACCTTC. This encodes CASRSGYNYGYTF.

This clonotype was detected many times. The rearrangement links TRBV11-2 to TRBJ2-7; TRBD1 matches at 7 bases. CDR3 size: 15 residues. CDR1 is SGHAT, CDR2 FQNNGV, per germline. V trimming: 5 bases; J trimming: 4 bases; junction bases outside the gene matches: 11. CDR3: CASSPLTGSSYEQYF. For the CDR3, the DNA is TGTGCCAGCAGCCCATTGACAGGGTCTTCTTACGAGCAGTACTTC.

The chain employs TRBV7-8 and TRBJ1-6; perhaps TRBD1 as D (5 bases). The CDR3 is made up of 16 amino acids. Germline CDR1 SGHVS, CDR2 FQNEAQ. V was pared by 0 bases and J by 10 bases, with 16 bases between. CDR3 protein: CASSLALGRAGSPLHF. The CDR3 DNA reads TGTGCCAGCAGCTTAGCGCTCGGCAGGGCGGGATCACCCCTCCACTTT. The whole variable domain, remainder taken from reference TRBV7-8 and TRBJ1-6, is GAGVSQSPRYKVAKRGQDVALRCDPISGHVSLFWYQQALGQGPEFLTYFQNEAQLDKSGLPSDRFFAERPEGSVSTLKIQRTQQEDSAVYLCASSLALGRAGSPLHFGNGTRLTVT.

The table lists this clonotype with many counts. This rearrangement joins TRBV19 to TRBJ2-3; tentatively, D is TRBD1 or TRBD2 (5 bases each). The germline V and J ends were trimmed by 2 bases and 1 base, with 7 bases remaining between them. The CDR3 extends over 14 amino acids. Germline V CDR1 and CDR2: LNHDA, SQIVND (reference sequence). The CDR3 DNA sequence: TGTGCCAGTAGTATACAGGGACGCACAGATACGCAGTATTTT. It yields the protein CASSIQGRTDTQYF. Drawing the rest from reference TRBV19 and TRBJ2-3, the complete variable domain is DGGITQSPKYLFRKEGQNVTLSCEQNLNHDAMYWYRQDPGQGLRLIYYSQIVNDFQKGDIAEGYSVSREKKESFPLTVTSAQKNPTAFYLCASSIQGRTDTQYFGPGTRLTVL.

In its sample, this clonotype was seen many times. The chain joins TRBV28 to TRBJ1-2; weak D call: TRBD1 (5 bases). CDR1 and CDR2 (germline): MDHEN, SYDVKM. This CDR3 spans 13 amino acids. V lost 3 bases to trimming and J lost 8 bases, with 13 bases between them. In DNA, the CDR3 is TGTGCCAGCAGTTTGGACGGACACGGGGGCTACACCTTC. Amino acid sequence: CASSLDGHGGYTF.

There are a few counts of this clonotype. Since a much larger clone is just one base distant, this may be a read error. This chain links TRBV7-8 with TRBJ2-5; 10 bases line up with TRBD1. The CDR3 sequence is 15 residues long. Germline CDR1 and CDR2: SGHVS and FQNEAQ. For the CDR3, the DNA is TGTGCCAGCAGCCTCGGGACAGGGGATGCGGAGACCCGGTACTTC. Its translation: CASSLGTGDAETRYF.

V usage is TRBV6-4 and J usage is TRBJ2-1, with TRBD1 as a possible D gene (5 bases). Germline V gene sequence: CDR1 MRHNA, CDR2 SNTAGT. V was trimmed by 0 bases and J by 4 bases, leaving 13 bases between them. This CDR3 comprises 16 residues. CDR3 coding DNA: TGTGCCAGCAGTGACTCTGGTGTGGGGCTGTACAATGAGCAGTTCTTC. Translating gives CASSDSGVGLYNEQFF.

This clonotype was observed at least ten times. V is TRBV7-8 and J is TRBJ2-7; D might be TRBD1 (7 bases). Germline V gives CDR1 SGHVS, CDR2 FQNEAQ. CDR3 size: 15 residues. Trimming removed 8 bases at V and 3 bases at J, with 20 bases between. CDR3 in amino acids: CASGGIRDSNYEQYF. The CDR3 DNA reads TGTGCCAGCGGAGGGATAAGGGACAGCAACTACGAGCAGTACTTC.

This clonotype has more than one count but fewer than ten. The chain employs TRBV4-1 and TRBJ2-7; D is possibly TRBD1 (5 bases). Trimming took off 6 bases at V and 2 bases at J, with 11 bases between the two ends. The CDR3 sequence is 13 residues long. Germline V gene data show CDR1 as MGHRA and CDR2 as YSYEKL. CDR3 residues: CASRGALTYEQYF. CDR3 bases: TGCGCCAGCAGAGGGGCGTTGACCTACGAGCAGTACTTC.

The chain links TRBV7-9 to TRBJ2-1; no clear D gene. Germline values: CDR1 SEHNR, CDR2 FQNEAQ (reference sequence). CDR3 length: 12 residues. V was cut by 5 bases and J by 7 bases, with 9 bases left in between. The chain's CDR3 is CASSRLSNEQFF. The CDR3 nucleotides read TGTGCCAGCAGCCGCCTATCGAATGAGCAGTTCTTC.

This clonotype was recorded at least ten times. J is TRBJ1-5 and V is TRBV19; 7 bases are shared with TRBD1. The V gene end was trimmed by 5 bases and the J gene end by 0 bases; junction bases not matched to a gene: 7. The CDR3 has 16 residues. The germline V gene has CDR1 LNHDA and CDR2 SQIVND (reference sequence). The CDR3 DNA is TGTGCCAGTAGTCTAGGGACAGCGTATAGCAATCAGCCCCAGCATTTT. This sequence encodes CASSLGTAYSNQPQHF.

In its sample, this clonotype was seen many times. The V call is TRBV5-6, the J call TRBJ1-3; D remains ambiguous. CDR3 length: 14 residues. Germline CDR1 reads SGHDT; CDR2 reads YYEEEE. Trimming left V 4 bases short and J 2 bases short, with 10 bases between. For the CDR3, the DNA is TGTGCCAGCAGCCTCGATGGACCTGGAAACACCATATATTTT. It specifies CASSLDGPGNTIYF.

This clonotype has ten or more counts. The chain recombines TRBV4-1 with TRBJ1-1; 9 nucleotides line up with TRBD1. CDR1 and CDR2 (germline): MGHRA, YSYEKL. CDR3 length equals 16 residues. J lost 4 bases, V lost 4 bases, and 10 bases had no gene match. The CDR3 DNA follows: TGCGCCAGCAGCCTAGGGGCCGGACAGGGGTCCACTGAAGCTTTCTTT. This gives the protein CASSLGAGQGSTEAFF.

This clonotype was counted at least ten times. Here the CDR3 reads CASSTPQGATDTQYF. CDR3 sequence (DNA): TGTGCCAGCAGCACTCCGCAGGGTGCGACAGATACGCAGTATTTT. V and J are TRBV5-8 and TRBJ2-3, with a tentative D call TRBD1 (5 bases). There are 15 residues in the CDR3. The germline V and J ends were trimmed by 4 bases and 3 bases, with 15 bases remaining between them. Germline CDR1 is SGHTS and CDR2 is YDEGEE.

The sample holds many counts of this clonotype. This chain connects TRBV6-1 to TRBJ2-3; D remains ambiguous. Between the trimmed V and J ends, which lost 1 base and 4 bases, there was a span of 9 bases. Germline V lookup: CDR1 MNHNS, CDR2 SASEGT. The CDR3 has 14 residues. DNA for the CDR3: TGTGCCAGCAGTGAAGGCGGAGTCCCAGATACGCAGTATTTT. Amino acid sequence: CASSEGGVPDTQYF.